This T cell receptor beta chain derives from a study of T cell responses to AZD1222 COVID-19 vaccine. V dropped 0 bases and J dropped 3 bases, with 12 bases sitting between them. This CDR3 is built from 15 residues. The germline gives CDR1 SQVTM, CDR2 ANQGSEA. Method: immunoSEQ multiplex PCR; TCRdb's copy keeps in-frame clones and lacks some. Of about 110,000 clones listed, roughly 89% are singletons. The source was peripheral blood, collected on day 0 of AZD1222 vaccination. This receptor was obtained from an adult in good health. The V and J genes are TRBV29-1 and TRBJ2-1; no firm D call. The CDR3 sequence is CSVEEVGRYYNEQFF. The CDR3 DNA follows: TGCAGCGTTGAAGAAGTAGGGCGGTACTACAATGAGCAGTTCTTC.